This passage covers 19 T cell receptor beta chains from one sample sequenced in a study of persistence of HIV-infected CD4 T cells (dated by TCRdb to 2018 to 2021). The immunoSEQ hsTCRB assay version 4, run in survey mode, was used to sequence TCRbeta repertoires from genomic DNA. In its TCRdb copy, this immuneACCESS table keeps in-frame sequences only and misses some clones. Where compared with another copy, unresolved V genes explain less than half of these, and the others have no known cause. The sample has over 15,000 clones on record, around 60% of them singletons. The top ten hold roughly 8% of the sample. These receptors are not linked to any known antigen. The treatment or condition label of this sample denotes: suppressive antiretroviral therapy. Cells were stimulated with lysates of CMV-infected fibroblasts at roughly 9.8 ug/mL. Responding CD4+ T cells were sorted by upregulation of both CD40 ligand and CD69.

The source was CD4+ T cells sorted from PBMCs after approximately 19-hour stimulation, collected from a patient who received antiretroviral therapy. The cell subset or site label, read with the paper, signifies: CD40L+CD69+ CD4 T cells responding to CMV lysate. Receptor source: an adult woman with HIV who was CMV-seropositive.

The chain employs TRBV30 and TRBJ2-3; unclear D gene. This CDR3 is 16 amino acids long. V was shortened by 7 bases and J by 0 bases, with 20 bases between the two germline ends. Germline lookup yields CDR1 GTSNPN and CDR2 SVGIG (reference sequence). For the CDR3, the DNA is TGTGCCTCCCTAGGAGTCAGAATGTCTAGCACAGATACGCAGTATTTT. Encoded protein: CASLGVRMSSTDTQYF. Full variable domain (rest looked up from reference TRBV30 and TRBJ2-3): SQTIHQWPATLVQPVGSPLSLECTVEGTSNPNLYWYRQAAGRGLQLLFYSVGIGQISSEVPQNLSASRPQDRQFILSSKKLLLSDSGFYLCASLGVRMSSTDTQYFGPGTRLTVL.

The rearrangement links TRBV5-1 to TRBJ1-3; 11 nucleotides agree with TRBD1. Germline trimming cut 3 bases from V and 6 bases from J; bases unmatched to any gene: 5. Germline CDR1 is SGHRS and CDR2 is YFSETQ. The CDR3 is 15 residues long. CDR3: CASSWTGGAENTIYF. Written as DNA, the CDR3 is TGCGCCAGCAGCTGGACAGGGGGCGCAGAAAACACCATATATTTT.

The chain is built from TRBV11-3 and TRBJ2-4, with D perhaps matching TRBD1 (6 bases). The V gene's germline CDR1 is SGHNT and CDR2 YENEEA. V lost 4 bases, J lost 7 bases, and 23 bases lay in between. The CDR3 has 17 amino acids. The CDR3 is CASSSTSDRNQRNIQYF. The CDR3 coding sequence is TGTGCCAGCAGCTCAACTTCAGACAGGAATCAAAGGAACATTCAGTACTTC.

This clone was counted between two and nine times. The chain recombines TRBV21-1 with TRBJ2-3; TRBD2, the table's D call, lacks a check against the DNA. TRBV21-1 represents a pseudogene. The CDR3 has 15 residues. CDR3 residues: CASSKWSVSTDTQYF. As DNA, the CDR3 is TGTGCCAGCAGCAAGTGGAGCGTTAGCACAGATACGCAGTATTTT.

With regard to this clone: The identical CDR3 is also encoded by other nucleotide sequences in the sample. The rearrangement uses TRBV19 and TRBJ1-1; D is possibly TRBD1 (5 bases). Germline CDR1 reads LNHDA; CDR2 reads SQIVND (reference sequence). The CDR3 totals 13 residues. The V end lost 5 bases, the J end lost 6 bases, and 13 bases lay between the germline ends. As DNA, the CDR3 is TGTGCCAGTAGTTGGGGACCGTCCGCTGAAGCTTTCTTT. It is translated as CASSWGPSAEAFF.

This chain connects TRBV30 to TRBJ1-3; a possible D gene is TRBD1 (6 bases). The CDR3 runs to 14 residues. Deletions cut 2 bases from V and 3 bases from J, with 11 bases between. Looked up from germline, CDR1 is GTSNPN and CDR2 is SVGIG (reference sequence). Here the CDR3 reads CAWSPDSRGNTIYF. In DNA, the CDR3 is TGTGCCTGGAGTCCGGACAGCCGTGGAAACACCATATATTTT.

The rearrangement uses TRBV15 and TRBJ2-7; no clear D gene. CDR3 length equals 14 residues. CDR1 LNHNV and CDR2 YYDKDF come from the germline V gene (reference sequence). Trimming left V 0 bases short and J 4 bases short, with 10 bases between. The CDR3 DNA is TGTGCCACCAGCAGAGATGGATACGATTACGAGCAGTACGTC. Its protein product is CATSRDGYDYEQYV.

Written as DNA, the CDR3 is TGTGCCAGCAGCTTAAAATGGGGCTGGAACACTGAAGCTTTCTTT. It codes for CASSLKWGWNTEAFF. The V and J genes are TRBV7-2 and TRBJ1-1, with a tentative D call TRBD1 (5 bases). The V end lost 2 bases, the J end lost 1 base, and 11 bases lay between the germline ends. Looked up from germline, CDR1 is SGHTA and CDR2 is FQGNSA. The CDR3 totals 15 residues.

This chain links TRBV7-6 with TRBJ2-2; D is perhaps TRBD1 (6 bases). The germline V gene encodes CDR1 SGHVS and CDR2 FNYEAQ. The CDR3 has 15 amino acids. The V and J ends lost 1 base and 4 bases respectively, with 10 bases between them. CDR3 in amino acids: CASSLDRVGTGELFF. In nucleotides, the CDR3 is TGTGCCAGCAGCTTAGACAGGGTTGGCACCGGGGAGCTGTTTTTT.

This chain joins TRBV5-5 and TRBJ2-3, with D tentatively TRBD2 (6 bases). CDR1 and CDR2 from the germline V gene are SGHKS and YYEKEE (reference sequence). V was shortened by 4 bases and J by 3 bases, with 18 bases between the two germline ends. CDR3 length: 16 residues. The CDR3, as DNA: TGTGCCAGCAGCCCCCTGGTGGCAGGGAGGACAGATACGCAGTATTTT. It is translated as CASSPLVAGRTDTQYF.

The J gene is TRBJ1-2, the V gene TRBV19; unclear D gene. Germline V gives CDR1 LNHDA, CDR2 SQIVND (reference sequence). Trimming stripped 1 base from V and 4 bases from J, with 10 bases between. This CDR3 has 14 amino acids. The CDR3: CASSIAVASYGYTF. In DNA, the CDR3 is TGTGCCAGTAGTATAGCCGTCGCAAGCTATGGCTACACCTTC.

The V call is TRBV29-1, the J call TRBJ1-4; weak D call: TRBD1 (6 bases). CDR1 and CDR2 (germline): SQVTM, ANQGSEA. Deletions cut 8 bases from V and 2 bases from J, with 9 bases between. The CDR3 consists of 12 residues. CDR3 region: CSIQGTNEKLFF. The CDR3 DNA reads TGCAGCATCCAGGGGACTAATGAAAAACTGTTTTTT.

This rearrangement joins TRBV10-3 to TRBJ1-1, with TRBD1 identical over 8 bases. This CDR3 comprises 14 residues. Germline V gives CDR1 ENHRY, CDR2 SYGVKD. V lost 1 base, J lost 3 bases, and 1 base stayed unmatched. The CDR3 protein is CAISEYRGDTEAFF. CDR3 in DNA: TGTGCCATCAGTGAGTACAGGGGGGACACTGAAGCTTTCTTT.

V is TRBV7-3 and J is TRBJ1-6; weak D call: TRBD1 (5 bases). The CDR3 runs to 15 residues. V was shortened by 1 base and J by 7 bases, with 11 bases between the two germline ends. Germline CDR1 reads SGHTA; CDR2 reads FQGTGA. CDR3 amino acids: CASSLRGRGNSPLHF. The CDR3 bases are TGTGCCAGCAGCTTAAGGGGACGAGGAAATTCACCCCTCCACTTT.

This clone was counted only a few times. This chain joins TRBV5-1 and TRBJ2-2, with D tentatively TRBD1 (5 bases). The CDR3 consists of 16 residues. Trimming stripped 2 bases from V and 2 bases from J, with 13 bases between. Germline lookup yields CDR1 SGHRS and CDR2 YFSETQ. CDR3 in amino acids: CASSFFSTVNTGELFF. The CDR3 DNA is TGCGCCAGCAGCTTCTTCTCGACAGTTAACACCGGGGAGCTGTTTTTT.

CDR3 residues: CASSEAGGLYGYTF. In nucleotides, the CDR3 is TGTGCCAGCAGTGAAGCGGGGGGGTTGTATGGCTACACCTTC. The V and J genes are TRBV6-1 and TRBJ1-2; tentative D call: TRBD1 (5 bases). This CDR3 comprises 14 residues. Germline V gene lookup returns CDR1 MNHNS and CDR2 SASEGT. Trimming pared 0 bases from V and 5 bases from J, leaving 10 bases between.

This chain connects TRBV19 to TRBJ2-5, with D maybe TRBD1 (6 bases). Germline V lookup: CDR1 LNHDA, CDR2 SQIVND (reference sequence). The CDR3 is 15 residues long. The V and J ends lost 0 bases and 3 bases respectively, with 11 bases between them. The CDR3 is CASSIDPGQKETQYF. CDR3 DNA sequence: TGTGCCAGTAGTATAGATCCAGGACAGAAAGAGACCCAGTACTTC.

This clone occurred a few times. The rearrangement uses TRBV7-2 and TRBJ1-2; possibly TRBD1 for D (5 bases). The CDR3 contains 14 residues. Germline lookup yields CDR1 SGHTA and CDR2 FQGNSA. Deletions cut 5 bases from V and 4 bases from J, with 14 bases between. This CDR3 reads CASSPPFTGYGYTF. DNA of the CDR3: TGTGCCAGCAGCCCACCGTTTACAGGCTATGGCTACACCTTC.

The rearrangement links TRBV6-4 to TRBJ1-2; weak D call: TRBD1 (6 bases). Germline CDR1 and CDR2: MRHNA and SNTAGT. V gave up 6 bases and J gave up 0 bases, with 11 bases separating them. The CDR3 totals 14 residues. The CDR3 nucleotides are TGTGCCAGCAGACCGGACAGAACTAACTATGGCTACACCTTC. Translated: CASRPDRTNYGYTF.